Following are 17 T cell receptor beta chains from one sample sequenced in a study of neoadjuvant anti-PD-1 for oral cavity cancer. Clones were read by immunoSEQ multiplex PCR, and TCRdb kept only the in-frame ones, dropping some. The sample comprises over 14,000 clones, roughly 73% of which are singletons, and just under 3% rests with the top ten. The input for sequencing was PBMCs, taken before nivolumab (anti-PD-1) treatment. These receptors were obtained from a person aged 40 to 85 with oral cavity squamous cell carcinoma.

This clone was recorded once. The chain links TRBV6-1 to TRBJ2-3, with a weak D call TRBD2 (5 bases). The CDR3 contains 15 residues. Looked up from germline, CDR1 is MNHNS and CDR2 is SASEGT. V lost 3 bases and J lost 4, with 14 bases in between. CDR3 protein: CASSEGFGMADTQYF. CDR3 bases: TGTGCCAGCAGTGAGGGGTTCGGGATGGCAGATACGCAGTATTTT.

J is TRBJ2-7 and V is TRBV6-1; D is ambiguous. CDR3 length: 11 residues. Germline assignment: CDR1 MNHNS and CDR2 SASEGT. V lost 3 bases and J lost 4, with 4 bases in between. The CDR3 DNA reads TGTGCCAGCAGTGACGGGTACGAGCAGTACTTC. This encodes CASSDGYEQYF.

The gene calls are TRBV5-1 and TRBJ2-7; D unclear. Trimming cost V 4 bases and J 3 bases, with 14 bases left between them. Germline assignment: CDR1 SGHRS and CDR2 YFSETQ. The CDR3 totals 14 residues. This CDR3 is CASSHTQAGYEQYF. The CDR3 coding sequence is TGCGCCAGCAGCCACACCCAAGCTGGCTACGAGCAGTACTTC.

This clone has a single count. The J gene is TRBJ1-1, the V gene TRBV30; weak D call: TRBD1 (5 bases). Germline CDR1 reads GTSNPN; CDR2 reads SVGIG (reference sequence). Between the trimmed V and J ends, which lost 2 bases and 4 bases, there was a span of 11 bases. The CDR3 runs 13 residues. The CDR3 protein is CAWSKNGGTEAFF. In DNA form, the CDR3 reads TGTGCCTGGAGTAAAAATGGGGGCACTGAAGCTTTCTTT.

The table lists this clone with a few counts. The chain is built from TRBV28 and TRBJ1-5; weak D call: TRBD1 (6 bases). Germline CDR1 MDHEN, CDR2 SYDVKM. The CDR3 has 13 residues. Trimming took off 9 bases at V and 10 bases at J, with 19 bases between the two ends. The CDR3 is CASTQGWLLPQHF. The CDR3 DNA reads as TGTGCCAGTACACAGGGCTGGTTGTTACCCCAGCATTTT.

This chain uses TRBV19 with TRBJ1-3, with a possible D match to TRBD1 (5 bases). The CDR3 has 16 amino acids. Germline-derived CDR1 and CDR2 are LNHDA and SQIVND (reference sequence). The V gene lost 6 bases and the J gene lost 1 base, with 16 bases spanning the gap. CDR3 loop: CASRINQGESGNTIYF. DNA for the CDR3: TGTGCCAGTAGGATCAATCAGGGAGAGTCTGGAAACACCATATATTTT.

The gene calls are TRBV11-2 and TRBJ2-3; 8 positions agree with TRBD1. Germline lookup yields CDR1 SGHAT and CDR2 FQNNGV. The CDR3 contains 13 residues. Trimming removed 11 bases from V and 1 base from J; junction bases left unmatched: 5. The CDR3, as DNA: TGTGCCGGACAGGGAGCGGGCACAGATACGCAGTATTTT. This encodes CAGQGAGTDTQYF.

The V and J genes are TRBV6-5 and TRBJ1-2, with a tentative D call TRBD1 (6 bases). V lost 4 bases, J lost 8 bases, and 20 bases lay in between. Germline CDR1 is MNHEY and CDR2 is SVGAGI. This CDR3 has 15 amino acids. The CDR3 region is CASSWEPRGGGGYTF. The DNA of the CDR3 is TGTGCCAGCAGTTGGGAACCCAGGGGTGGCGGCGGCTACACCTTC.

The chain employs TRBV30 and TRBJ1-1; D gene ambiguous. The CDR3 runs to 13 residues. Trimming took 2 bases from V and 3 from J, leaving 10 bases between them. CDR1 GTSNPN and CDR2 SVGIG come from the germline V gene (reference sequence). As DNA, the CDR3 is TGTGCCTGGAGTTCACAGTCTTACACTGAAGCTTTCTTT. Its protein product is CAWSSQSYTEAFF.

The chain combines TRBV4-1 with TRBJ1-1; the match to TRBD1 covers 8 bases. Trimming removed 1 base from V and 1 base from J; junction bases left unmatched: 2. Germline values: CDR1 MGHRA, CDR2 YSYEKL. CDR3 size: 15 residues. The CDR3 region is CASSQVDRENTEAFF. The DNA of the CDR3 is TGCGCCAGCAGCCAAGTGGACAGGGAGAACACTGAAGCTTTCTTT.

The J gene is TRBJ2-7, the V gene TRBV5-1; D call uncertain. Germline V lookup: CDR1 SGHRS, CDR2 YFSETQ. This CDR3 is built from 11 residues. Trimming took off 0 bases at V and 5 bases at J, with 3 bases between the two ends. CDR3 nucleotide sequence: TGCGCCAGCAGCTTGGCCCACGAGCAGTACTTC. Encoded protein: CASSLAHEQYF.

The chain uses TRBV7-2 and TRBJ2-7; D assignment may be TRBD1 or TRBD2 (5 bases each). V was cut by 1 base and J by 2 bases, with 12 bases left in between. The CDR3 consists of 15 residues. In germline, CDR1 is SGHTA, CDR2 FQGNSA. In nucleotides, the CDR3 is TGTGCCAGCAGCTTAGTTTGGGACGCCGCCTACGAGCAGTACTTC. This encodes CASSLVWDAAYEQYF.

The chain combines TRBV7-9 with TRBJ1-1; no definite D call. V was pared by 5 bases and J by 4 bases, with 11 bases between. The CDR3 sequence is 13 residues long. Germline CDR1 and CDR2: SEHNR and FQNEAQ (reference sequence). The CDR3 DNA reads TGTGCCAGCAGCCAAGCGGGTACCACTGAAGCTTTCTTT. It specifies CASSQAGTTEAFF.

The chain carries TRBV6-1 and TRBJ1-2; possibly TRBD1 for D (6 bases). CDR3 length equals 13 residues. Germline V CDR1 and CDR2: MNHNS, SASEGT. V was clipped by 10 bases and J by 4 bases, with 16 bases between them. The CDR3 region is CATTTQGSYGYTF. As DNA, the CDR3 is TGTGCCACCACCACCCAGGGGAGCTATGGCTACACCTTC.

The chain couples TRBV6-6 to TRBJ2-2; tentatively, D is TRBD1 (6 bases). The V gene's germline CDR1 is MNHNY and CDR2 SVGAGI (reference sequence). This CDR3 has 16 amino acids. V lost 6 bases and J lost 1, with 15 bases in between. CDR3 DNA sequence: TGTGCCAGCAGAGGACGGACAGATAAGAACACCGGGGAGCTGTTTTTT. This sequence encodes CASRGRTDKNTGELFF.

The chain links TRBV28 to TRBJ1-2; TRBD1 might be the D (5 bases). V shed 2 bases and J shed 5 bases, with 12 bases lying between them. This CDR3 is 14 amino acids long. Looked up from germline, CDR1 is MDHEN and CDR2 is SYDVKM. This CDR3 is CASSLQGNIYGYTF. The CDR3 DNA reads as TGTGCCAGCAGTTTACAGGGTAATATATATGGCTACACCTTC.

The V call is TRBV2, the J call TRBJ2-7; D unresolved. CDR1 and CDR2 (germline): SNHLY, FYNNEI. V was pared by 8 bases and J by 5 bases, with 13 bases between. This CDR3 region has 12 residues. The CDR3 loop reads CASGIPPNEQYF. For the CDR3, the DNA is TGTGCCAGCGGGATCCCCCCAAACGAGCAGTACTTC. Full variable domain (remainder filled in from reference TRBV2 and TRBJ2-7): EPEVTQTPSHQVTQMGQEVILRCVPISNHLYFYWYRQILGQKVEFLVSFYNNEISEKSEIFDDQFSVERPDGSNFTLKIRSTKLEDSAMYFCASGIPPNEQYFGPGTRLTVT.